Below, 9 T cell receptor beta chains from the same sample are listed, as sequenced in a study of cytomegalovirus exposure and HLA in healthy donors. The study ran its PCR with 60 Vbeta and 13 Jbeta primers. Clones were read by immunoSEQ multiplex PCR, and TCRdb kept only the in-frame ones, dropping some. The top ten hold roughly 3.5% of the sample, which has some 150,000 clones, approximately 80% seen once. Sequencing used PBMCs. The receptors here all came from a man younger than 45 in good health and CMV-seropositive.

The V and J genes are TRBV30 and TRBJ1-2; D is uncertain. Looked up from germline, CDR1 is GTSNPN and CDR2 is SVGIG (reference sequence). This CDR3 comprises 16 residues. V lost 2 bases to trimming and J lost 4 bases, with 20 bases between them. DNA of the CDR3: TGTGCCTGGAGTCACCGCGATAGTCTCCCACTCTATGGCTACACCTTC. Protein product: CAWSHRDSLPLYGYTF.

Only a few counts were recorded for this clone. The chain joins TRBV7-8 to TRBJ1-1; 8 bases match TRBD1. Trimming at V came to 8 bases and at J to 8 bases, leaving 10 bases not matched to a gene. Per the germline V gene, CDR1 is SGHVS and CDR2 is FQNEAQ. This CDR3 is 13 amino acids long. CDR3 region: CASSATGQGEAFF. CDR3 nucleotides: TGTGCCAGCTCGGCGACCGGACAGGGCGAAGCTTTCTTT.

This clone was observed a handful of times. The rearrangement joins TRBV27 to TRBJ2-2, with 7 positions matching TRBD2. Germline V gene lookup returns CDR1 MNHEY and CDR2 SMNVEV (reference sequence). The V gene end was trimmed by 5 bases and the J gene end by 2 bases; junction bases not matched to a gene: 5. This CDR3 has 15 residues. The CDR3 sequence: CASSRTSANTGELFF. Written as DNA, the CDR3 is TGTGCCAGCAGTCGGACTAGTGCCAACACCGGGGAGCTGTTTTTT.

This clone has only one observation. In nucleotides, the CDR3 is TGTGCCAGCAGTTCTCCCGGACAGGGGTATGGTTCACCCCTCCACTTT. Translation gives CASSSPGQGYGSPLHF. The chain uses TRBV27 and TRBJ1-6; 9 bases fit TRBD1. Trimming at V came to 4 bases and at J to 9 bases, leaving 10 bases not matched to a gene. CDR3 length: 16 amino acids. Germline values: CDR1 MNHEY, CDR2 SMNVEV (reference sequence).

Note on this clone: The junction does not match germline at one end; this may be a read error. V and J are TRBV11-2 and TRBJ1-2, with a weak D call TRBD1 (5 bases). The CDR3 extends over 12 amino acids. The V gene's germline CDR1 is SGHAT and CDR2 FQNNGV. The CDR3 protein is CASSQQGSTLDF. The CDR3 bases are TGTGCCAGCAGCCAGCAGGGATCCACCTTGGACTTC.

The CDR3 coding sequence is TGTGCCAGCAGCCCGACTAGCGGGGGGATGAGCTCCTACAATGAGCAGTTCTTC. This encodes CASSPTSGGMSSYNEQFF. V usage is TRBV7-6 and J usage is TRBJ2-1, with 13 bases lining up with TRBD2. The CDR3 runs to 18 residues. Germline trimming cut 5 bases from V and 0 bases from J; bases unmatched to any gene: 7. CDR1 is SGHVS and CDR2 is FNYEAQ in the germline V gene. Combining the CDR3 with reference TRBV7-6 and TRBJ2-1 gives the whole variable domain GAGVSQSPRYKVTKRGQDVALRCDPISGHVSLYWYRQALGQGPEFLTYFNYEAQQDKSGLPNDRFSAERPEGSISTLTIQRTEQRDSAMYRCASSPTSGGMSSYNEQFFGPGTRLTVL.

This chain connects TRBV28 to TRBJ2-7, with a tentative D call TRBD2 (5 bases). The CDR3 covers 12 residues. Per germline, CDR1 MDHEN and CDR2 SYDVKM. Trimming took 6 bases from V and 3 from J, leaving 9 bases between them. The CDR3 region is CASSSLDYEQYF. The CDR3 DNA is TGTGCCAGCAGCTCACTAGACTACGAGCAGTACTTC.

This clone was observed a few times. Other DNA sequences within the sample encode an identical CDR3. The genes are TRBV10-1 and TRBJ2-7, with a weak D call TRBD1 (6 bases). The CDR3 contains 13 residues. With 2 bases removed from V and 5 bases from J, the gap between germline ends came to 10 bases. Germline CDR1 is WNHNN and CDR2 is SYGVQD (reference sequence). CDR3: CASSEVQGNEQYF. The CDR3 bases are TGCGCCAGCAGTGAGGTCCAGGGGAACGAGCAGTACTTC.

In the case of this clone: Other DNA sequences in the sample encode the same CDR3. The gene calls are TRBV28 and TRBJ2-2; 8 bases line up with TRBD2. The V gene end was trimmed by 6 bases and the J gene end by 4 bases; junction bases not matched to a gene: 4. Germline lookup yields CDR1 MDHEN and CDR2 SYDVKM. The CDR3 runs to 14 residues. The CDR3 sequence: CASRSGGATGELFF. The CDR3 nucleotides are TGTGCCAGCAGATCGGGGGGGGCCACCGGGGAGCTGTTTTTT.